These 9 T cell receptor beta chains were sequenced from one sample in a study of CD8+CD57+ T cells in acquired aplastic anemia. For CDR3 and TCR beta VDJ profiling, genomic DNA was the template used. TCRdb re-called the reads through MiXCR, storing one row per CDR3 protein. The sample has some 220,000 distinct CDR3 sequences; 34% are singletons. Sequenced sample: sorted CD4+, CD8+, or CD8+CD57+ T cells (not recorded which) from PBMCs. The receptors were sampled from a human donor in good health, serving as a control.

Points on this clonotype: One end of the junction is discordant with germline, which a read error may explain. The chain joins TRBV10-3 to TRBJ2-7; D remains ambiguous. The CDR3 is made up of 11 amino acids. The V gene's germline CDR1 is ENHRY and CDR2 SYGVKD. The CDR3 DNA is TGTGCCAGCAGTGGGTCGAACGAGCAGTACTTC. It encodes CASSGSNEQYF.

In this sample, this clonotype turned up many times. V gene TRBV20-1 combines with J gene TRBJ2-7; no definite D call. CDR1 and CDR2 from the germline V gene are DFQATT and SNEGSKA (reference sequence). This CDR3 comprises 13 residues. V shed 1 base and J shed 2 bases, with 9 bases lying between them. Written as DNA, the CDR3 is TGCAGTGCTAGAGGACCAGTCACCTACGAGCAGTACTTC. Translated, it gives CSARGPVTYEQYF.

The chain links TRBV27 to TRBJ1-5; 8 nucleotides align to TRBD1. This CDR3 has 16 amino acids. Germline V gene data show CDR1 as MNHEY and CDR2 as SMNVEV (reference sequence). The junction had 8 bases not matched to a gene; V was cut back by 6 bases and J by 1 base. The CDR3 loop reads CASSERQGPSNQPQHF. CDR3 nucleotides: TGTGCCAGCAGCGAGCGACAGGGGCCGAGCAATCAGCCCCAGCATTTT.

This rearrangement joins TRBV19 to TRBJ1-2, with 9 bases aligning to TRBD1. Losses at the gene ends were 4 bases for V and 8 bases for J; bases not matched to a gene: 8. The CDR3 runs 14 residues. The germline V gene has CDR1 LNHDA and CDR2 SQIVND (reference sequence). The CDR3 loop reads CASSTTGQGNGYTF. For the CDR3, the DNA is TGTGCCAGTAGTACAACGGGACAGGGAAACGGCTACACCTTC.

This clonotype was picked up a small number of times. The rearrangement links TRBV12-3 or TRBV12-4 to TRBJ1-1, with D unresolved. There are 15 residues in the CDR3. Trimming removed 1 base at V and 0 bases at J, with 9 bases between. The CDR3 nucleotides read TGTGCCAGCAGTTTAGATCTTTGGGTGAACACTGAAGCTTTCTTT. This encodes CASSLDLWVNTEAFF.

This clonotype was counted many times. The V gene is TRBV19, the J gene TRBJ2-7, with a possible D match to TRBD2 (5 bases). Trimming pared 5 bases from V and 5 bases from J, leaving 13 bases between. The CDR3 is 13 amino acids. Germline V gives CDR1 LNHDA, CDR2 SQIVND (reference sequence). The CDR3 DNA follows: TGTGCCAGTAGTGTTCGGGGATTTGACGAGCAGTACTTC. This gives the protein CASSVRGFDEQYF.

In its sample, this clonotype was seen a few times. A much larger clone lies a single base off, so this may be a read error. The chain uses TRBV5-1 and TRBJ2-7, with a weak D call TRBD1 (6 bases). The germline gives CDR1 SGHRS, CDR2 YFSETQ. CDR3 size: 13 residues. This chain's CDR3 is CARSLNRVSEQYF. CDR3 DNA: TGCGCCCGCAGCTTAAACAGGGTGAGTGAGCAGTACTTC.

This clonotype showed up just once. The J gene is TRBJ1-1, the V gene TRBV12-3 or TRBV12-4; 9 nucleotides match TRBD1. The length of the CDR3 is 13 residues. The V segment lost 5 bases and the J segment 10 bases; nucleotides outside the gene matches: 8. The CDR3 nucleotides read TGTGCCAGCAGTCGATCGGACAGGGGTAGAGCTTTCTTT. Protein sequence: CASSRSDRGRAFF.

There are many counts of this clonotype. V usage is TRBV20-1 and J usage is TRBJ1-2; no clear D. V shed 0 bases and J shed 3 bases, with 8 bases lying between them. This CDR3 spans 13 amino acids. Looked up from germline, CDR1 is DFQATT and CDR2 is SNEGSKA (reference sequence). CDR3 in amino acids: CSARDDLHYGYTF. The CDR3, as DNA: TGCAGTGCTAGAGACGATTTGCACTATGGCTACACCTTC.